One sample yielded the 6 T cell receptor beta chains listed below, sequenced in a study of cytomegalovirus exposure and HLA in healthy donors. The PCR ran on 60 Vbeta and 13 Jbeta primers. Repertoires were generated with immunoSEQ multiplex PCR, while TCRdb's copy carries only in-frame clones and drops some. The sample includes 120,000 or so clones, roughly 70% of them seen just once. Sequenced sample: PBMCs. The receptors were sampled from a woman aged 35 to 49 in good health and CMV-seronegative.

The chain has TRBV2 and TRBJ2-7; the D gene is possibly TRBD1 (6 bases). The CDR3 spans 14 residues. V lost 8 bases to trimming and J lost 5 bases, with 19 bases between them. Looked up from germline, CDR1 is SNHLY and CDR2 is FYNNEI. As DNA, the CDR3 is TGTGCCAGCCATGACAGGACAGTCTCGCACGAGCAGTACTTC. It is translated as CASHDRTVSHEQYF. Variable domain in full (rest from reference TRBV2 and TRBJ2-7): EPEVTQTPSHQVTQMGQEVILRCVPISNHLYFYWYRQILGQKVEFLVSFYNNEISEKSEIFDDQFSVERPDGSNFTLKIRSTKLEDSAMYFCASHDRTVSHEQYFGPGTRLTVT.

This clone was observed a handful of times. This sequence joins TRBV28 and TRBJ1-5, with D possibly matching TRBD1 (5 bases). The CDR3 runs 14 residues. The germline gives CDR1 MDHEN, CDR2 SYDVKM. V lost 7 bases and J lost 4, with 14 bases in between. The CDR3, as DNA: TGTGCCAGCAACCGCCAGGGAGGGAATCAGCCCCAGCATTTT. Its protein is CASNRQGGNQPQHF. Filled out from reference TRBV28 and TRBJ1-5, the complete variable domain reads DVKVTQSSRYLVKRTGEKVFLECVQDMDHENMFWYRQDPGLGLRLIYFSYDVKMKEKGDIPEGYSVSREKKERFSLILESASTNQTSMYLCASNRQGGNQPQHFGDGTRLSIL.

The chain carries TRBV19 and TRBJ2-7; D is ambiguous. The CDR3 length is 11 residues. Trimming shortened V by 6 bases and J by 9 bases, and 12 bases separated the two germline ends. Germline V gene data show CDR1 as LNHDA and CDR2 as SQIVND (reference sequence). CDR3 sequence: CASSDRVVQYF. CDR3 DNA: TGTGCCAGTAGCGACCGGGTTGTGCAGTACTTC.

The chain carries TRBV6-1 and TRBJ1-1; TRBD1 agrees at 11 bases. After removal of 4 bases from V and 5 bases from J, the junction contained 9 bases not matched to a gene. Germline-derived CDR1 and CDR2 are MNHNS and SASEGT. The CDR3 runs 16 residues. In DNA form, the CDR3 reads TGTGCCAGCAGTGCAAGGACAGGGGGCATCTATACTGAAGCTTTCTTT. As protein: CASSARTGGIYTEAFF.

This clone was seen only a few times. The chain employs TRBV11-3 and TRBJ2-1; D remains ambiguous. Trimming pared 2 bases from V and 2 bases from J, leaving 10 bases between. The CDR3 contains 15 residues. CDR1 and CDR2 from the germline V gene are SGHNT and YENEEA. The CDR3 coding sequence is TGTGCCAGCAGCTTACAACTGGGCGCCTACAATGAGCAGTTCTTC. As protein: CASSLQLGAYNEQFF.

The CDR3 DNA follows: TGTGCCAGCGCGGTATCCGGAAGATCAGATACGCAGTATTTT. This codes for CASAVSGRSDTQYF. This chain connects TRBV9 to TRBJ2-3, with D unclear. The CDR3 runs to 14 residues. V lost 7 bases to trimming and J lost 4 bases, with 16 bases between them. Germline lookup yields CDR1 SGDLS and CDR2 YYNGEE. The full variable domain, rest sourced from reference TRBV9 and TRBJ2-3, is DSGVTQTPKHLITATGQRVTLRCSPRSGDLSVYWYQQSLDQGLQFLIQYYNGEERAKGNILERFSAQQFPDLHSELNLSSLELGDSALYFCASAVSGRSDTQYFGPGTRLTVL.